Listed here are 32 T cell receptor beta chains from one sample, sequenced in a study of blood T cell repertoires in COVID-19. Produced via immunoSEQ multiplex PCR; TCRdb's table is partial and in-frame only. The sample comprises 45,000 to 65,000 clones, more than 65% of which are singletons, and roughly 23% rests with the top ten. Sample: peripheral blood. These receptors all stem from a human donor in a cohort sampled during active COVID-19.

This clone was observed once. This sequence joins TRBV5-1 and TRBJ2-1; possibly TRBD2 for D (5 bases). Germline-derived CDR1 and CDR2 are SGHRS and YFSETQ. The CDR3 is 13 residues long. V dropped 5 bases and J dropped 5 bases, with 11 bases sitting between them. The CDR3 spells CASRDSRNNEQFF. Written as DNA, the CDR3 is TGCGCCAGCAGGGACTCTAGAAACAATGAGCAGTTCTTC.

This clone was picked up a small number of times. In DNA form, the CDR3 reads TGTGCCAGCAGTTCACAGATGAACACTGAAGCTTTCTTT. Its translation: CASSSQMNTEAFF. This chain links TRBV6-2 or TRBV6-3 with TRBJ1-1; D gene unclear. Germline values: CDR1 MNHEY, CDR2 SVGEGT. CDR3 length equals 13 residues. V lost 4 bases to trimming and J lost 0 bases, with 6 bases between them.

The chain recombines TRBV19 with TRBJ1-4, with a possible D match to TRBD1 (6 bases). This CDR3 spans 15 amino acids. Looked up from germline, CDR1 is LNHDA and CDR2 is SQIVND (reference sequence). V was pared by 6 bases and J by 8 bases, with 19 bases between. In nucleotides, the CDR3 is TGTGCCAGTAGAGAGAGAACAGGGAGGGAAGAAAAACTGTTTTTT. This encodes CASRERTGREEKLFF.

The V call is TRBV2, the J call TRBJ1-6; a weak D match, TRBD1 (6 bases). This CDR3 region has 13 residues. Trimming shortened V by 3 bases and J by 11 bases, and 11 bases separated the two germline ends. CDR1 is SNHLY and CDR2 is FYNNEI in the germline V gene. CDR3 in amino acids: CASSEDRAAPLHF. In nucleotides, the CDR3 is TGTGCCAGCAGTGAGGACAGAGCAGCACCCCTCCACTTT.

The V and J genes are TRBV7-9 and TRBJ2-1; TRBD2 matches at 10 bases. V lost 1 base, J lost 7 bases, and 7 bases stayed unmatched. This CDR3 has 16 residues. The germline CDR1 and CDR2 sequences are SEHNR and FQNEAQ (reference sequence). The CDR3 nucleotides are TGTGCCAGCAGCTTAGGCCCAGCGGGGGGGTCTAATGAGCAGTTCTTC. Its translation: CASSLGPAGGSNEQFF.

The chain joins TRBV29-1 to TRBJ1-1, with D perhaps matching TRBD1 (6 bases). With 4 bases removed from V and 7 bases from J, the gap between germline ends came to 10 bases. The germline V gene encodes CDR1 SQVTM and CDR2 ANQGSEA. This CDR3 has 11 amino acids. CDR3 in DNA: TGCAGCGTTGGGGGGGGCCTTGAAGCTTTCTTT. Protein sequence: CSVGGGLEAFF.

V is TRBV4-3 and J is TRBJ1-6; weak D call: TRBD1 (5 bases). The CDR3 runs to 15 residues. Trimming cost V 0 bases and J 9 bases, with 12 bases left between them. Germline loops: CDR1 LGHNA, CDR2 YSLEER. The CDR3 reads CASSQEVGGGSPLHF. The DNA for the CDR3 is TGCGCCAGCAGCCAAGAGGTAGGCGGGGGTTCACCCCTCCACTTT.

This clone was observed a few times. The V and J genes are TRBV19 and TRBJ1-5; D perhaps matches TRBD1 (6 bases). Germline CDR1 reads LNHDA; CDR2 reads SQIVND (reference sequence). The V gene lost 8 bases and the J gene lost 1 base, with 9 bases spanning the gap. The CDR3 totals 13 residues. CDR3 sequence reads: CASRDISNQPQHF. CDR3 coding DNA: TGTGCCAGTCGGGACATCAGCAATCAGCCCCAGCATTTT.

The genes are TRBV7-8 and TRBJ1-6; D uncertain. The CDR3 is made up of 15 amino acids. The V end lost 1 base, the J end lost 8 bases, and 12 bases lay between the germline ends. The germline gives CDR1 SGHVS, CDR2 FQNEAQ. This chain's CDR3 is CASSLGQAGYSPLHF. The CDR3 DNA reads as TGTGCCAGCAGCTTAGGGCAGGCCGGCTATTCACCCCTCCACTTT.

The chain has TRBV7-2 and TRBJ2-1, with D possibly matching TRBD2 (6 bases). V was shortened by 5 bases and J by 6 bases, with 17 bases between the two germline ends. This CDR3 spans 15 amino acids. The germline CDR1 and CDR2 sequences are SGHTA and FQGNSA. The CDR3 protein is CASSPVGGIGNEQFF. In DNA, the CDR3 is TGTGCCAGCAGCCCGGTGGGGGGTATTGGCAATGAGCAGTTCTTC.

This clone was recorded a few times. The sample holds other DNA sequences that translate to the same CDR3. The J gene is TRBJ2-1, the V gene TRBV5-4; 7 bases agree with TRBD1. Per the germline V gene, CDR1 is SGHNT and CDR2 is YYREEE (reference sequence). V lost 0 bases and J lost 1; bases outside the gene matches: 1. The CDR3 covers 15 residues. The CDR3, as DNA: TGTGCCAGCAGCTTGGACAGGGGATCCTACAATGAGCAGTTCTTC. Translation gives CASSLDRGSYNEQFF.

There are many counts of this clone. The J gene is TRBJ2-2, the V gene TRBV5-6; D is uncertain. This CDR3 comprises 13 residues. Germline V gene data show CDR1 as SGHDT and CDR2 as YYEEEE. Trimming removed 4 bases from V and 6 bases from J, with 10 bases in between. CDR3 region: CASSPLLAGELFF. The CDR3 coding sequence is TGTGCCAGCAGCCCCCTACTGGCCGGGGAGCTGTTTTTT.

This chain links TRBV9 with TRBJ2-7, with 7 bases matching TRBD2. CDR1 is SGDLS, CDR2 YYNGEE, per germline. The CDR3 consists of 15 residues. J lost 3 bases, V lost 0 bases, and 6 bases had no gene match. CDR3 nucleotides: TGTGCCAGCAGCGTAGGAGCTAGCGGAGACTACGAGCAGTACTTC. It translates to CASSVGASGDYEQYF.

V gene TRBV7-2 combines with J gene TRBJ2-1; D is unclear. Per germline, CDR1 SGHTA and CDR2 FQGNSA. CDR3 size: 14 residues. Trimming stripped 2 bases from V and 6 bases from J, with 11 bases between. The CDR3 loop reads CASSLISRVNEQFF. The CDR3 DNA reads TGTGCCAGCAGCTTAATCTCACGGGTCAATGAGCAGTTCTTC.

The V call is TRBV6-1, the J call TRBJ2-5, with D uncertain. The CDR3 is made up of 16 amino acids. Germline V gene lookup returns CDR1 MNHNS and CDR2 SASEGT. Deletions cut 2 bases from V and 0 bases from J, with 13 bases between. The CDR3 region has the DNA TGTGCCAGCAGTGAATATGTCAGTGTGAACCAAGAGACCCAGTACTTC. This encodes CASSEYVSVNQETQYF.

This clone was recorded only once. The CDR3 region has the DNA TGCAGTGCAGAGAGAAACAATGAGCAGTTCTTC. As protein: CSAERNNEQFF. The V call is TRBV20-1, the J call TRBJ2-1; D remains ambiguous. This CDR3 region has 11 residues. The V gene lost 6 bases and the J gene lost 5 bases, with 8 bases spanning the gap. Germline-derived CDR1 and CDR2 are DFQATT and SNEGSKA (reference sequence).

CDR3 loop: CASSLFSGGTGELFF. The CDR3 DNA sequence: TGTGCCAGCAGTTTATTTTCGGGAGGAACCGGGGAGCTGTTTTTT. The chain combines TRBV28 with TRBJ2-2; 7 nucleotides line up with TRBD2. The CDR3 loop spans 15 amino acids. The J segment lost 5 bases and the V segment lost 1 base, leaving 4 bases of the junction unmatched. CDR1 is MDHEN, CDR2 SYDVKM, per germline.

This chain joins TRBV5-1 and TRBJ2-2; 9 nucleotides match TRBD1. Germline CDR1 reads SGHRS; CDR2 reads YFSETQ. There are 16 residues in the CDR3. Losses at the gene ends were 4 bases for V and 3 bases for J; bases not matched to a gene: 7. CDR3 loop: CASSAQGQGYTGELFF. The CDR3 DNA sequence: TGCGCCAGCAGCGCACAGGGACAGGGATACACCGGGGAGCTGTTTTTT.

The CDR3 DNA follows: TGTGCCAGTAGGACTCTAGCGGGAGGCCCGTCTGAGCAGTACTTC. It encodes CASRTLAGGPSEQYF. The V gene is TRBV19, the J gene TRBJ2-7, with 11 bases matching TRBD2. Germline-derived CDR1 and CDR2 are LNHDA and SQIVND (reference sequence). The trim removed 6 bases at V and 7 bases at J, leaving 11 bases unmatched. This CDR3 is 15 amino acids long.

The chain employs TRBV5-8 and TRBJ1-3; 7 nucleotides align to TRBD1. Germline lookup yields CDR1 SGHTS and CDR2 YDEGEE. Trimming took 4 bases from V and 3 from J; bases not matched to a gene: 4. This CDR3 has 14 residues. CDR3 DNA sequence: TGTGCCAGCAGCAGGGGACAGCATGGAAACACCATATATTTT. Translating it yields CASSRGQHGNTIYF.

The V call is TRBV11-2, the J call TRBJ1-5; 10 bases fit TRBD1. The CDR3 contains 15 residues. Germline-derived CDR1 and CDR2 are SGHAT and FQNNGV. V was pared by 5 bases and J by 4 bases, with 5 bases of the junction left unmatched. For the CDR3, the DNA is TGTGCCAGCAGCCCGGACAGGGGGTGGAATCAGCCCCAGCATTTT. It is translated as CASSPDRGWNQPQHF.

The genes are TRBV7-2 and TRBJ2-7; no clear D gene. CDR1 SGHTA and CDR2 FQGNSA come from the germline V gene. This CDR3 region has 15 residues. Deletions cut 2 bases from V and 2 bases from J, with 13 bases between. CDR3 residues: CASSLIGGLAYEQYF. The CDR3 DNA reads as TGTGCCAGCAGCTTAATAGGTGGGCTTGCCTACGAGCAGTACTTC.

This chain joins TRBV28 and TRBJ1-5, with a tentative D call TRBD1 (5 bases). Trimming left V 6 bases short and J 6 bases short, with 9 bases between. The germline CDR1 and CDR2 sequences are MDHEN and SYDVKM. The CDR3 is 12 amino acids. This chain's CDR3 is CASRGGVQPQHF. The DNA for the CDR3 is TGTGCCAGCAGGGGGGGGGTTCAGCCCCAGCATTTT.

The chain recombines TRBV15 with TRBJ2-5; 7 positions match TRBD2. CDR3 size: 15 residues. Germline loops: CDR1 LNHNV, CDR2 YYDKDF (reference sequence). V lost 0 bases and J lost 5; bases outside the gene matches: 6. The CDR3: CATSRDPGSGETQYF. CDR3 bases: TGTGCCACCAGCAGAGATCCGGGTAGCGGGGAGACCCAGTACTTC.

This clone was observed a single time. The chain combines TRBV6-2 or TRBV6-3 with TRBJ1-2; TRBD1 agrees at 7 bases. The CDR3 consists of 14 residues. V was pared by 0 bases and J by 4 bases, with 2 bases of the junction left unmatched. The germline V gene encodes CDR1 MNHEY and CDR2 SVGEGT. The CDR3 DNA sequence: TGTGCCAGCAGTTACTCGGGACAGATCTATGGCTACACCTTC. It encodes CASSYSGQIYGYTF.

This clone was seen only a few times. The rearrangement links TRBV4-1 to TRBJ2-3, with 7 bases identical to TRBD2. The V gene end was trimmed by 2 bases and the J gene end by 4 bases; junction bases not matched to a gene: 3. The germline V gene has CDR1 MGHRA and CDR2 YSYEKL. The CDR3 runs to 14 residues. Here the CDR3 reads CASSQMGGADTQYF. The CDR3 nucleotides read TGCGCCAGCAGCCAAATGGGAGGGGCAGATACGCAGTATTTT.

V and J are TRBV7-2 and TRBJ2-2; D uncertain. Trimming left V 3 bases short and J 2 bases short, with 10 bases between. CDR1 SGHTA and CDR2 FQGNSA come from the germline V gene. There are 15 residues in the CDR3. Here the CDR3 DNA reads TGTGCCAGCAGCTTCGGCGGCATAAACACCGGGGAGCTGTTTTTT. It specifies CASSFGGINTGELFF.

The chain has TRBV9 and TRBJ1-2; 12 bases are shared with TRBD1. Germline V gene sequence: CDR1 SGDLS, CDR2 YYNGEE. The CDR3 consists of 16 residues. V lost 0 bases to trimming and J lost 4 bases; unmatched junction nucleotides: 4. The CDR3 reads CASSVGGQGAAYGYTF. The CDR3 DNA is TGTGCCAGCAGCGTAGGGGGACAGGGGGCCGCCTATGGCTACACCTTC.

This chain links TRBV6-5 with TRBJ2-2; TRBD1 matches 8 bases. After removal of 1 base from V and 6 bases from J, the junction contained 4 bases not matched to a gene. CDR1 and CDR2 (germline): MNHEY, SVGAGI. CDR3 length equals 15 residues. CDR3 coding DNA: TGTGCCAGCAGTTACTGGACAGGGTGGGCCGGGGAGCTGTTTTTT. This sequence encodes CASSYWTGWAGELFF.

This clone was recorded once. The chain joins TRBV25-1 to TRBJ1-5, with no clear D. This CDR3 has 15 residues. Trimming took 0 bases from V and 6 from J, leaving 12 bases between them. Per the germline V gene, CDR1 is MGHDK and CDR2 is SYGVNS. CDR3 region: CASSEYNRVRQPQHF. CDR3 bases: TGTGCCAGCAGTGAATATAACCGGGTTCGTCAGCCCCAGCATTTT. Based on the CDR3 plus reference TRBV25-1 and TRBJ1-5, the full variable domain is EADIYQTPRYLVIGTGKKITLECSQTMGHDKMYWYQQDPGMELHLIHYSYGVNSTEKGDLSSESTVSRIRTEHFPLTLESARPSHTSQYLCASSEYNRVRQPQHFGDGTRLSIL.

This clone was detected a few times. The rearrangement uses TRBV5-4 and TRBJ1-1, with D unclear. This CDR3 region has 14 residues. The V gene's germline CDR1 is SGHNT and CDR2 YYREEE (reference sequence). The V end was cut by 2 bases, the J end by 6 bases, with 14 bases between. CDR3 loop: CASSLEFFSAEAFF. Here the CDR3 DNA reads TGTGCCAGCAGCTTAGAGTTTTTTTCGGCTGAAGCTTTCTTT.

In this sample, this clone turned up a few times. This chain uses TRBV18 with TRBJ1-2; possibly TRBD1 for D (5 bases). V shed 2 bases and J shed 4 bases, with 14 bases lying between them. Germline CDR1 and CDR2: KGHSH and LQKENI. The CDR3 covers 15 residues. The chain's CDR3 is CASSPTSGGVYGYTF. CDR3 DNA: TGTGCCAGCTCACCAACGTCCGGGGGGGTCTATGGCTACACCTTC.